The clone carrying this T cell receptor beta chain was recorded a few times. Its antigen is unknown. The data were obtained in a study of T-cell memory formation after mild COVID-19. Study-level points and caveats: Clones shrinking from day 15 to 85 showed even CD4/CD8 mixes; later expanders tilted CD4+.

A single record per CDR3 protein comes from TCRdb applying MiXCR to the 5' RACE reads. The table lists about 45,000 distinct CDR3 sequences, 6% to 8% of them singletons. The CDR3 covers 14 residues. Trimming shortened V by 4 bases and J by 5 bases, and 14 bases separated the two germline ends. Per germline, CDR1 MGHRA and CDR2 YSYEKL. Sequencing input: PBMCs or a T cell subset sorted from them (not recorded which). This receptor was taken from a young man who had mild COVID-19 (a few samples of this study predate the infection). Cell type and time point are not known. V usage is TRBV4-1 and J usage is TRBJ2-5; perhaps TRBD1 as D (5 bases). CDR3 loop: CASSPWGLPETQYF. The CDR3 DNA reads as TGCGCCAGCAGCCCCTGGGGCCTGCCGGAGACCCAGTACTTC.